A selection of T cell receptor beta chains follows, all from one sample in a study of early T cells in non-severe SARS-CoV-2 infection. TCRdb independently ran MiXCR on the 5' RACE reads; one entry per CDR3 protein. The table lists 65,000 to 85,000 distinct CDR3 sequences, 9% to 10% of them singletons, with around 15% in the top ten. The specimen was whole blood, collected at baseline. These receptors were taken from an adult who was a healthcare worker with PCR-confirmed SARS-CoV-2 infection or an uninfected control (not recorded which). Each CDR3 is given with its conserved first and last residue. The D gene is left open where the match is weak. Clone size, where shown, is once, few, many, or a class for clones that have expanded.

NA | TRBJ1-1 | TRBV2 | TRBD1 | TGTGCCAGCAGAGGACAGGGGGTGAACACTGAAGCTTTCTTT | CASRGQGVNTEAFF
many | TRBJ1-2 | TRBV7-2 | NA | TGTGCCAGCAGCCCCTGGCCAAGGGGGAAGAACTATGGCTACACCTTC | CASSPWPRGKNYGYTF
many | TRBJ2-2 | TRBV6-6 | TRBD2 | TGTGCCACCCCTCGGGGAGGGCATCTGACCGGGGAGCTGTTTTTT | CATPRGGHLTGELFF
few | TRBJ2-6 | TRBV7-2 | NA | TGTGCCAGCAGCTTAGATGCGGAAGTCCTGACTTTC | CASSLDAEVLTF
NA | TRBJ2-1 | TRBV12-3/TRBV12-4 | NA | TGTGCCAGCAGCCGACCCGGACGGAAGAGGTACAATGAGCAGTTCTTC | CASSRPGRKRYNEQFF
many | TRBJ2-2 | TRBV7-3 | NA | TGTGCCAGCAGCTTAGGAGGATTCGGTACCGGGGAGCTGTTTTTT | CASSLGGFGTGELFF
few | TRBJ2-7 | TRBV20-1 | TRBD1 | TGCAGTGCGGACAGGGACTACGAGCAGTACTTC | CSADRDYEQYF
many | TRBJ2-2 | TRBV5-4 | NA | TGTGCCAGCAGCTTGCAGGGGGGGAAAGGCACCGGGGAGCTGTTTTTT | CASSLQGGKGTGELFF
few | TRBJ2-7 | TRBV3-1 | NA | TGTGCCAGCAGCCAAGACTCACCAGACGAGCAGTACTTC | CASSQDSPDEQYF
many | TRBJ2-3 | TRBV27 | NA | TGTGCCAGCAGTCTAACCGCAGCGGCTAGCACAGATACGCAGTATTTT | CASSLTAAASTDTQYF
many | TRBJ1-1 | TRBV30 | NA | TGTGCCTGGCATCAGTATTCGAACACTGAAGCTTTCTTT | CAWHQYSNTEAFF